This TCR beta chain was found in a study of blood T cell repertoires in COVID-19 (dated by TCRdb to about 2020). Notes on the research overall: The collaborator samples originated in the United States, Italy and Spain and spanned the acute and convalescent phases of COVID-19. The prospective study material was composed of cDNA or gDNA derived from T cells, B-cell-depleted T cells, or PBMCs. Subjects who had been exposed to COVID-19, were actively infected with it, or had recovered from it provided the deeply sampled blood TCRbeta repertoires that made up the dataset. The repertoires were released in a freely available public database intended as a resource for research on the immune response to SARS-CoV-2. The samples were drawn from two sources: the first 160 participants of the ongoing ImmuneRACE study, and 950 to 1,500 subjects contributed by 6 global collaborators. A de-identified subject ID, COVID-19 status, age in years and sex were almost always included in the sample metadata. Where available, HLA class I and class II types were taken from metadata supplied by the sample provider and were not determined by assay-based typing. Results the study describes overall, beyond this receptor: The amount of clinical and demographic metadata varied by source and participant and was provided uncurated.

TCRbeta CDR3 regions were amplified from genomic DNA using the immunoSEQ Assay, a bias-controlled multiplex PCR. Regarding the original processing steps: Nucleated cell counts per sample were estimated from amplification of reference gene primers within the assay. To quantify the absolute abundance of each unique TCRbeta CDR3 rearrangement, sequence reads were collapsed and filtered. For each sample, productive Simpson clonality was calculated by taking the square root of Simpson's diversity index across productive rearrangements. In its TCRdb copy, this immuneACCESS table keeps in-frame sequences only and misses some clones. Where compared with another copy, unresolved V genes explain less than half of these, and the others have no known cause. The V and J calls and the clone size are those of that table, but D and trimming were determined from the DNA. The sample profile shows around 110,000 clones; 82% of them were found once. Jointly, the top ten make up approximately 7.9% of the sample.

CDR1 and CDR2 are read off the germline V gene (reference sequence) as SGHKS and YYEKEE. V was cut back by 4 bases and J by 10 bases, leaving a gap of 20 bases between them. From the cysteine up to the phenylalanine, the CDR3 has a length of 14 residues. Solely the CDR3 DNA is kept, with 42 bases framed from the first base. Comments on this clone: Its recognized antigen is unknown. Within one base of it there is no much larger clone, and no base qualities were kept.

Collaborating institutions collected whole blood in K2EDTA tubes following their own protocols. Collaborator samples were shipped for TCRbeta analysis as frozen whole blood, isolated PBMCs, or DNA extracted from either sample type. The sequence came from a man between 70 and 80 years old with acute or convalescent COVID-19. Sample: peripheral blood. Recombination linked TRBV5-5 to TRBJ1-1; tentative D gene TRBD1, with 6 bases matching. The CDR3 region has the sequence CASSLRTVQRGAFF. The nucleotides are TGTGCCAGCAGCCTACGGACAGTCCAACGGGGAGCTTTCTTT. Reference TRBV5-5 and TRBJ1-1 proteins supply the regions before and after the CDR3; the full variable domain is: DAGVTQSPTHLIKTRGQQVTLRCSPISGHKSVSWYQQVLGQGPQFIFQYYEKEERGRGNFPDRFSARQFPNYSSELNVNALLLGDSALYLCASSLRTVQRGAFFGQGTRLTVV.